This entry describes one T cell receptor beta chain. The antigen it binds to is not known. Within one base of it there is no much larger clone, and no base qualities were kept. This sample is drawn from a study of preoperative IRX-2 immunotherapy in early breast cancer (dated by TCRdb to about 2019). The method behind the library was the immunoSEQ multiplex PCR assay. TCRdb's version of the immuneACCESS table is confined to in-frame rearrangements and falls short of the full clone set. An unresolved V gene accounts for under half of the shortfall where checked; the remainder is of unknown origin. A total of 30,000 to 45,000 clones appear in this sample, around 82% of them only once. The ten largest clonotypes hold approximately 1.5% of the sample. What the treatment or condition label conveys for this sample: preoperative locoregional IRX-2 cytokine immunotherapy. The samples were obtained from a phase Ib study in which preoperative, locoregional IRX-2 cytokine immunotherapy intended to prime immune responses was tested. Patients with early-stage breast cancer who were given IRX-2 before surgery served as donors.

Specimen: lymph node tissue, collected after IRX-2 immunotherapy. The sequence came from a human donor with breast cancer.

The bases read TGTGCCAGTAGTATGGCCGGGACAGGGGGCGGAGGGCAGCCCCAGCATTTT. Its protein reads: CASSMAGTGGGGQPQHF. The chain is encoded by TRBV19 joined to TRBJ1-5; 12 central nucleotides agree with TRBD1. From the cysteine up to the phenylalanine, the CDR3 has a length of 17 residues. Only the CDR3 DNA is retained, 51 bases long and in frame from the first base. CDR1 and CDR2, looked up from the germline V gene (reference sequence), are LNHDA and SQIVND. Ends trimmed: V by 3 bases, J by 7 bases; bases unmatched to a gene: 10.